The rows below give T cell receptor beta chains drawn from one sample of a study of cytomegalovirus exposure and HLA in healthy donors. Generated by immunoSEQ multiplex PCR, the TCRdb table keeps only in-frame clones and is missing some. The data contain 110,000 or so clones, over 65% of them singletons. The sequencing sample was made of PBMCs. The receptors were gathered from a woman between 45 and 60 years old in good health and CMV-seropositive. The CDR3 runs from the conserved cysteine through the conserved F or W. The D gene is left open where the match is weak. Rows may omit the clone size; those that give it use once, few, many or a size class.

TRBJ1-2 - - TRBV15 CATTDRLVGYTF TGTGCCACCACAGACAGATTGGTAGGCTACACCTTC
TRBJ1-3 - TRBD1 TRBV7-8 CASSLSGTDLGNTIYF TGTGCCAGCAGCTTATCCGGGACAGACCTTGGAAACACCATATATTTT
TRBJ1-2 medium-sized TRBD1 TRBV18 CASSPGQGLNGYTF TGTGCCAGCTCACCGGGACAGGGGTTAAATGGCTACACCTTC
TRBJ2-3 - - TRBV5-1 CASSLVQGRLSDTQYF TGCGCCAGCAGCTTGGTACAGGGACGCCTTTCAGATACGCAGTATTTT
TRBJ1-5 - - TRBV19 CASSVGSGNQPQHF TGTGCCAGTAGTGTGGGGAGTGGCAATCAGCCCCAGCATTTT
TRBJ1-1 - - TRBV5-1 CASSLVGQNTEAFF TGCGCCAGCAGCTTGGTAGGACAGAACACTGAAGCTTTCTTT
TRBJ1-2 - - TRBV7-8 CASSRDIVLYGYTF TGTGCCAGCAGCCGGGACATCGTTCTCTATGGCTACACCTTC
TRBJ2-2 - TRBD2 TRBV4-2 CASSQEPGLAGGSTGELFF TGTGCCAGCAGCCAAGAGCCGGGACTAGCGGGAGGGTCCACCGGGGAGCTGTTTTTT
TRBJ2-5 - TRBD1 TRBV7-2 CASSFQGARTQYF TGTGCCAGCAGCTTCCAGGGGGCGCGGACCCAGTACTTC
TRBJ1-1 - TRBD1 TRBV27 CASRSDRFSEAFF TGTGCCAGCAGGTCGGACAGGTTCTCTGAAGCTTTCTTT
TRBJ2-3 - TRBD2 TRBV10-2 CASAGGHGDTQYF TGCGCCAGCGCGGGGGGGCACGGAGATACGCAGTATTTT
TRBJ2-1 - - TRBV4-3 CASSLTRDNEQFF TGCGCCAGCAGCCTTACCAGGGATAATGAGCAGTTCTTC
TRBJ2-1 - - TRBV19 CASSIAGSSYNEQFF TGTGCCAGTAGTATAGCGGGGAGCTCCTACAATGAGCAGTTCTTC
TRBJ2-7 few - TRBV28 CASMIRSSYEQYF TGTGCCAGCATGATCCGGAGCTCCTACGAGCAGTACTTC
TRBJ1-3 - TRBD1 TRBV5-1 CASSLAQGVTGNTIYF TGCGCCAGCAGCTTGGCTCAGGGGGTAACTGGAAACACCATATATTTT
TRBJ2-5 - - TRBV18 CASSPRLTVTQETQYF TGTGCCAGCTCACCACGGCTGACAGTAACTCAAGAGACCCAGTACTTC
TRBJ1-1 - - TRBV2 CASSDPVGEAFF TGTGCCAGCAGTGACCCGGTGGGCGAAGCTTTCTTT
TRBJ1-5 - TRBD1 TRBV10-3 CAIRDRDQPQHF TGTGCCATCAGAGACAGGGATCAGCCCCAGCATTTT
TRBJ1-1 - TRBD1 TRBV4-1 CASSQAGRQGHTEAFF TGCGCCAGCAGCCAAGCGGGGCGACAGGGTCACACTGAAGCTTTCTTT
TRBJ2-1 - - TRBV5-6 CASSPQTGTFYNEQFF TGTGCCAGCAGCCCGCAGACTGGCACCTTCTACAATGAGCAGTTCTTC
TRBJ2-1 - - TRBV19 CASSATGSSYNEQFF TGTGCCAGTAGTGCGACAGGCAGCTCCTACAATGAGCAGTTCTTC
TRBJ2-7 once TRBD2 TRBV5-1 CASSSDGLARASYEQYF TGCGCCAGCAGCTCAGATGGACTAGCGAGGGCCTCCTACGAGCAGTACTTC
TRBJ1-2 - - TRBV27 CASSLLGGDGYTF TGTGCCAGCAGTTTATTAGGGGGGGATGGCTACACCTTC
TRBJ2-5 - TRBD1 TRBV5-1 CASSLGQGSQETQYF TGCGCCAGCAGCTTGGGACAGGGGTCCCAAGAGACCCAGTACTTC
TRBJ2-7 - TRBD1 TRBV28 CASSQTGGHGRGQYF TGTGCCAGCAGTCAAACAGGGGGCCATGGTCGCGGGCAGTACTTC
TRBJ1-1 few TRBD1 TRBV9 CASSRTQGPTEAFF TGTGCCAGCAGCAGGACACAGGGGCCCACTGAAGCTTTCTTT
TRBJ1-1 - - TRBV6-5 CASSRTANTEAFF TGTGCCAGCAGTCGGACAGCGAACACTGAAGCTTTCTTT
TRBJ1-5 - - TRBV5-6 CASSFGQGNQPQHF TGTGCCAGCAGCTTCGGCCAGGGGAATCAGCCCCAGCATTTT
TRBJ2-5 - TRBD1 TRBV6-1 CASSEKGAYVETQYF TGTGCCAGCAGTGAAAAGGGGGCGTATGTGGAGACCCAGTACTTC
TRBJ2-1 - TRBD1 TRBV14 CASSLSGTANEQFF TGTGCCAGCAGCCTTTCCGGGACAGCCAATGAGCAGTTCTTC
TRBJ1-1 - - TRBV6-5 CASQSNTEAFF TGTGCCAGCCAGTCGAACACTGAAGCTTTCTTT
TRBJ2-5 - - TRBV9 CASSPLGAGGWETQYF TGTGCCAGCAGCCCTCTGGGGGCAGGGGGGTGGGAGACCCAGTACTTC
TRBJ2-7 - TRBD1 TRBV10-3 CATARDSFYEQYF TGTGCCACCGCCCGGGACAGCTTCTACGAGCAGTACTTC
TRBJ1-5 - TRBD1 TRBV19 CASNPDRGPNQPQHF TGTGCCAGTAACCCGGACAGGGGTCCTAATCAGCCCCAGCATTTT
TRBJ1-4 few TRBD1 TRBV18 CASSPGQAATNEKLFF TGTGCCAGCTCACCGGGACAGGCTGCAACTAATGAAAAACTGTTTTTT
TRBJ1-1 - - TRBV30 CAWKGGPNTEAFF TGTGCCTGGAAGGGGGGGCCGAACACTGAAGCTTTCTTT
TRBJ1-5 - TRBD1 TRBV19 CASSRRQGDQPQHF TGTGCCAGTAGTAGACGACAGGGTGACCAGCCCCAGCATTTT
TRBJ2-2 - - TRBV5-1 CASSLAFPGELFF TGCGCCAGCAGCTTGGCCTTTCCCGGGGAGCTGTTTTTT
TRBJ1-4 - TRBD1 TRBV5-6 CASSPDRANEKLFF TGTGCCAGCAGCCCAGACAGGGCTAATGAAAAACTGTTTTTT
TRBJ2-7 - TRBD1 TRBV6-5 CASRPGTGGAYEQYF TGTGCCAGCAGGCCTGGGACAGGGGGCGCCTACGAGCAGTACTTC
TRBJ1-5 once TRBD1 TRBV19 CASRPGQGNQPQHF TGTGCCAGTAGACCGGGACAGGGGAATCAGCCCCAGCATTTT
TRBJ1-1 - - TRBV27 CATTDRGAGSGEAFF TGTGCCACCACCGACCGAGGGGCGGGGAGTGGTGAAGCTTTCTTT
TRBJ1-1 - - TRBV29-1 CSGTLTGNTEAFF TGCAGCGGAACACTTACAGGGAACACTGAAGCTTTCTTT
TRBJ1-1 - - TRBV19 CASSPTRNTEAFF TGTGCCAGTAGCCCGACAAGGAACACTGAAGCTTTCTTT
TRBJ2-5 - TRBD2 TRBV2 CASSEAGLAGETQYF TGTGCCAGCAGTGAAGCTGGACTAGCGGGTGAGACCCAGTACTTC
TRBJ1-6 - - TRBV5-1 CASSLAAGMDSPLHF TGCGCCAGCAGCTTGGCGGCAGGGATGGATTCACCCCTCCACTTT
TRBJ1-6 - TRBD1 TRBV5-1 CASSPGQGNSPLHF TGCGCCAGCAGCCCAGGACAGGGTAATTCACCCCTCCACTTT